Detailed here is one T cell receptor (beta chain). RNA totalling 0.5 to 1 ug underwent reverse transcription with random hexamers. A multiplex approach, immunoSEQ multiplex PCR, amplified TCR beta CDR3 across 54 Vbeta and 13 Jbeta. TCRdb ran MiXCR on the immunoSEQ multiplex PCR reads and lists one entry per CDR3 protein. This sample has more than 90,000 distinct CDR3 sequences; more than 85% occur once, and the top ten carry around 0.085%. The record originates from a study of CD8 T cells in Susac syndrome. Germline V lookup: CDR1 MNHNY, CDR2 SVGAGI (reference sequence). CDR3 size: 12 residues. V shed 6 bases and J shed 1 base, with 6 bases lying between them.

The V and J genes are TRBV6-6 and TRBJ1-1; D uncertain. The sequencing sample was made of CD4+ T cells from PBMCs. This TCR derives from a human donor with multiple sclerosis. As DNA, the CDR3 is TGTGCCAGCAGGGACGGGAACACTGAAGCTTTCTTT. Translated: CASRDGNTEAFF.